The T cell receptor beta chain under discussion was sequenced for a study of low-dose radiotherapy and immunotherapy resistance in tumors. TRAV- and TRBV-specific primers were used for first-strand cDNA, which covered alpha and beta chains. TCR amplification ran 15 to 20 PCR cycles using constant-region and V-primer adapter primers. A single record per CDR3 protein comes from TCRdb applying MiXCR to the reads. The sample carries about 80,000 distinct CDR3 sequences, 17% recorded once. As to time point: after trial treatment. Regarding treatment: LDRT plus nivolumab, ipilimumab, low-dose cyclophosphamide and aspirin (RACIN trial). CDR3 length: 15 amino acids. The germline CDR1 and CDR2 sequences are SGDLS and YYNGEE. The V end lost 3 bases, the J end lost 1 base, and 11 bases lay between the germline ends.

This TCR was recovered from a male donor with prostate cancer. This specimen consisted of PBMCs, obtained after low-dose radiotherapy plus immunotherapy. V gene TRBV9 combines with J gene TRBJ2-1, with D tentatively TRBD1 (5 bases). The CDR3 is CASSEQDGSYNEQFF. CDR3 nucleotide sequence: TGTGCCAGCAGCGAACAGGACGGGTCCTACAATGAGCAGTTCTTC.